What follows is one T cell receptor beta chain and its context. The junction differs from germline at one of its ends, possibly a read error. Original data processing: Reference gene primer amplification gave estimated nucleated cell counts. Clones were read by immunoSEQ multiplex PCR, and TCRdb kept only the in-frame ones, dropping some. V and J calls and clone size are given by that table; D and trimming were obtained from the DNA. The data show 450,000 to 500,000 clones, 70% to 90% seen once. The data are from a study of blood T cell repertoires in COVID-19. Study overall: The samples span acute and convalescent COVID-19 from the United States, Italy and Spain. T cells, B-cell-depleted T cells, or PBMCs provided the cDNA or gDNA that served as material.

The CDR3 loop spans 14 amino acids. The germline CDR1 and CDR2 sequences are SQVTM and ANQGSEA. This chain connects TRBV29-1 to TRBJ1-1; 7 bases map to TRBD1. Sequencing was done on a sample of peripheral blood. The TCR comes from a human donor in a cohort sampled during active COVID-19. In nucleotides, the CDR3 is TGCAGCGCTGAAAGGGGGCCAGTTGACACTGAAGCTTTCTTT. Protein: CSAERGPVDTEAFF. The full variable domain, its missing parts supplied by reference TRBV29-1 and TRBJ1-1, is SAVISQKPSRDICQRGTSLTIQCQVDSQVTMMFWYRQQPGQSLTLIATANQGSEATYESGFVIDKFPISRPNLTFSTLTVSNMSPEDSSIYLCSAERGPVDTEAFFGQGTRLTVV.